These T cell receptor beta chains were read from a single sample in a study of technical replicates of blood from several donors. Using immunoSEQ multiplex PCR, the repertoire was profiled, and TCRdb retains in-frame clones only, with some absent. This sample has about 73,000 clones; approximately 91% occur once, and the top ten carry about 4.7%. The sample comprised PBMCs. The receptor source for this set is a human donor in good health. Some clones in this sample may be carry-over from other donors' samples. Each CDR3 is given with its conserved first and last residue. Each record gives: V gene, clone size, D gene, J gene, CDR3 protein, CDR3 DNA. The D gene is left open where the match is weak. Rows give clone size only sometimes, using once, few, many, or a class for an expanded clone.

TRBV11-3	.	TRBD1	TRBJ2-7	CASSSGTGTYEQYF	TGTGCCAGCAGCTCAGGGACAGGGACCTACGAGCAGTACTTC
TRBV5-4	.	TRBD2	TRBJ2-2	CASSFRGDTGELFF	TGTGCCAGCAGCTTTCGGGGGGACACCGGGGAGCTGTTTTTT
TRBV28	.	TRBD2	TRBJ2-1	CASRPTSGVLGEQFF	TGTGCCAGCAGGCCGACTAGCGGGGTTCTGGGTGAGCAGTTCTTC
TRBV9	.	.	TRBJ2-1	CASSSQTSSYNEQFF	TGTGCCAGCAGCTCCCAGACTAGCTCCTACAATGAGCAGTTCTTC
TRBV5-4	.	.	TRBJ1-1	CALSGGEQNTEAFF	TGTGCCCTGTCTGGGGGGGAACAGAACACTGAAGCTTTCTTT
TRBV30	.	.	TRBJ2-1	CAWSLQDILVGEQFF	TGTGCCTGGAGCCTACAGGACATATTGGTCGGTGAGCAGTTCTTC
TRBV2	.	.	TRBJ2-3	CASSETGSRTDTQYF	TGTGCCAGCAGTGAAACTGGTAGTCGCACAGATACGCAGTATTTT
TRBV7-3	.	TRBD2	TRBJ2-1	CASSLGVSGDYNEQFF	TGTGCCAGCAGCTTAGGAGTTAGCGGGGACTACAATGAGCAGTTCTTC
TRBV19	few	TRBD1	TRBJ1-1	CASRDRVNTEAFF	TGTGCCAGTAGGGACAGGGTGAACACTGAAGCTTTCTTT
TRBV7-9	once	TRBD1	TRBJ2-2	CASSLFGRGQVGELFF	TGTGCCAGCAGCTTATTCGGCAGGGGGCAAGTCGGGGAGCTGTTTTTT
TRBV2	.	TRBD1	TRBJ2-1	CASTGQGENEQFF	TGTGCCAGCACCGGGCAGGGGGAGAATGAGCAGTTCTTC
TRBV5-4	.	TRBD2	TRBJ2-1	CASSPSGRRRDEQFF	TGTGCCAGCAGCCCAAGCGGGAGGAGGCGGGATGAGCAGTTCTTC
TRBV4-3	.	.	TRBJ2-7	CASSQEARTYEQYF	TGCGCCAGCAGCCAAGAGGCCAGGACCTACGAGCAGTACTTC
TRBV21-1	.	.	TRBJ2-7	CATLKTGSYEQYF	TGTGCCACCCTGAAAACAGGGTCCTACGAGCAGTACTTC
TRBV7-2	.	.	TRBJ2-7	CASSFYGLLGEQYF	TGTGCCAGCAGCTTTTACGGACTGCTCGGGGAGCAGTACTTC
TRBV6-5	.	.	TRBJ1-6	CASRVQGISPLHF	TGTGCCAGCCGTGTCCAGGGTATCTCACCCCTCCACTTT
TRBV7-9	.	TRBD1	TRBJ2-5	CASIQGNQETQYF	TGTGCCAGCATACAGGGGAACCAAGAGACCCAGTACTTC
TRBV30	.	.	TRBJ2-3	CAWERGGSDTQYF	TGTGCCTGGGAACGGGGAGGCTCAGATACGCAGTATTTT
TRBV11-2	.	TRBD1	TRBJ1-5	CASSSDRAQPQHF	TGTGCCAGCAGCTCGGACAGGGCACAGCCCCAGCATTTT
TRBV11-3	.	.	TRBJ1-1	CASSPDSSSRNTEAFF	TGTGCCAGCAGCCCAGACAGCTCCTCGAGGAACACTGAAGCTTTCTTT
TRBV6-5	.	TRBD2	TRBJ2-3	CASSYTRLAGPDTQYF	TGTGCCAGCAGTTACACCAGACTAGCGGGACCAGATACGCAGTATTTT
TRBV21-1	.	.	TRBJ2-6	CATSGRGRSVGANVLTF	TGTGCCACCTCAGGGAGGGGCCGCTCCGTTGGGGCCAACGTCCTGACTTTC
TRBV30	.	.	TRBJ1-4	CAWSTNRVNEKLFF	TGTGCCTGGAGTACAAACAGGGTTAATGAAAAACTGTTTTTT
TRBV9	.	.	TRBJ1-1	CASSAFSGTEAFF	TGTGCCAGCAGCGCCTTCTCGGGCACTGAAGCTTTCTTT
TRBV4-1	.	TRBD2	TRBJ2-1	CASSQTAGGHYNEQFF	TGCGCCAGCAGCCAAACAGCGGGGGGCCACTACAATGAGCAGTTCTTC
TRBV7-3	.	TRBD2	TRBJ2-5	CASSLNSGREGETQYF	TGTGCCAGCAGCCTAAATAGCGGGAGGGAAGGAGAGACCCAGTACTTC
TRBV5-1	.	TRBD1	TRBJ2-5	CASSLDAGGRGETQYF	TGCGCCAGCAGCTTGGATGCAGGGGGCCGGGGAGAGACCCAGTACTTC
TRBV5-3	.	.	TRBJ1-1	CARSLAQQGSKIRDTEAFF	TGTGCCAGAAGCTTGGCCCAGCAGGGCAGCAAGATCAGGGACACTGAAGCTTTCTTT